The 11 T cell receptor beta chains below all came from one sample that was sequenced in a study of T cells expressing NK-cell markers. TCRdb re-called the 5' RACE reads and gives one entry per CDR3 protein, without DNA. The sample's table shows over 150,000 distinct CDR3 sequences. The source material was blood T cells: a sorted CD56 or NKG2C T cell subset, CD4+ or CD8+ T cells, or bulk PBMC T cells (not recorded which). The receptors come from a man between 18 and 69 years old in good health.

The chain uses TRBV6-6 and TRBJ2-5. Germline V gene lookup returns CDR1 MNHNY and CDR2 SVGAGI (reference sequence). The CDR3 is 13 residues long. CDR3 region: CASNPGDQETQYF.

The genes are TRBV7-6 and TRBJ2-5. This CDR3 contains 15 residues. The germline gives CDR1 SGHVS, CDR2 FNYEAQ. The CDR3 spells CASSLVDEIRETQYF.

The V gene is TRBV9, the J gene TRBJ2-3. This CDR3 is built from 15 residues. Germline CDR1 and CDR2: SGDLS and YYNGEE. The CDR3 here is CASSVEPILTDTQYF.

V gene TRBV28 combines with J gene TRBJ1-2; the D gene TCRdb calls, TRBD1, cannot be checked with no DNA. CDR1 MDHEN and CDR2 SYDVKM come from the germline V gene. This CDR3 contains 14 residues. CDR3 loop: CASSPTGSAYGYTF.

V is TRBV30 and J is TRBJ2-3; lacking DNA, the TRBD2 call made by TCRdb goes unchecked. The V gene's germline CDR1 is GTSNPN and CDR2 SVGIG (reference sequence). This CDR3 region has 15 residues. The CDR3 loop reads CAWSGGRGGTDTQYF.

The V gene is TRBV6-4, the J gene TRBJ2-3; as DNA is missing, the TRBD1 call by TCRdb cannot be tested. The CDR3 contains 15 residues. CDR1 is MRHNA and CDR2 is SNTAGT in the germline V gene. CDR3 sequence reads: CASSEVRADTDTQYF.

The chain is built from TRBV7-9 and TRBJ2-5; TCRdb's D gene call, TRBD1, goes unchecked for lack of DNA. The length of the CDR3 is 14 residues. Germline values: CDR1 SEHNR, CDR2 FQNEAQ (reference sequence). This CDR3 is CASIEGQGFETQYF.

This sequence joins TRBV5-6 and TRBJ2-1; TCRdb returns TRBD1, unconfirmable since there is no DNA. CDR3 length: 14 residues. Germline CDR1 reads SGHDT; CDR2 reads YYEEEE. The CDR3 spells CASRRGQVYNEQFF.

The rearrangement joins TRBV27 to TRBJ1-1; no DNA is available, so the TRBD1 call from TCRdb remains unchecked. From germline, CDR1 is MNHEY and CDR2 SMNVEV (reference sequence). CDR3 length: 14 residues. The CDR3 here is CASSLTGGWTEAFF.

The chain couples TRBV28 to TRBJ1-5. There are 14 residues in the CDR3. From germline, CDR1 is MDHEN and CDR2 SYDVKM. CDR3 residues: CASSLGVGNQPQHF.

The gene calls are TRBV2 and TRBJ1-1. Germline values: CDR1 SNHLY, CDR2 FYNNEI. The CDR3 has 13 residues. CDR3 amino acids: CASSDSVTPEAFF.